These 18 T cell receptor beta chains came from one sample sequenced in a study of shared clonotypes between healthy human individuals. The data were produced by immunoSEQ multiplex PCR, yet TCRdb's version contains in-frame clones alone and is incomplete. The repertoire consists of 700,000 to 950,000 clones, with roughly 96% occurring once and the leading ten covering approximately 0.2%. Only CD45RO-negative cells positively selected for CCR7 counted as naive CD8 cells, so terminally differentiated effector memory CD45RA+ cells were excluded. Sequencing used naive CD8+ T cells sorted from blood. All receptors come from a man aged 25-45 years in good health.

The V gene is TRBV5-1, the J gene TRBJ2-5; TRBD1 might be the D (6 bases). Trimming stripped 5 bases from V and 7 bases from J, with 15 bases between. The CDR3 spans 13 residues. Per the germline V gene, CDR1 is SGHRS and CDR2 is YFSETQ. The CDR3 region has the DNA TGCGCCAGCAGAGGGGGTTCCCCGGCGACCCAGTACTTC. Encoded protein: CASRGGSPATQYF.

The chain employs TRBV7-9 and TRBJ2-1; D may be TRBD1 (5 bases). The germline V and J ends were trimmed by 2 bases and 9 bases, with 8 bases remaining between them. Germline V CDR1 and CDR2: SEHNR, FQNEAQ (reference sequence). The CDR3 has 12 amino acids. CDR3 sequence: CASSLNQGEQFF. CDR3 sequence (DNA): TGTGCCAGCAGCTTAAATCAGGGTGAGCAGTTCTTC.

The rearrangement uses TRBV7-6 and TRBJ1-4; possible D gene TRBD1, 6 bases. The CDR3 is made up of 14 amino acids. The ends were cut back, 1 base at V and 8 bases at J, with 11 bases in the middle. Germline V gives CDR1 SGHVS, CDR2 FNYEAQ. The CDR3 nucleotides are TGTGCCAGCAGCTTAGTTACAGGGAGGGAAAAACTGTTTTTT. It codes for CASSLVTGREKLFF.

The J gene is TRBJ2-2, the V gene TRBV28; D might be TRBD2 (6 bases). The V end lost 6 bases, the J end lost 5 bases, and 16 bases lay between the germline ends. The germline V gene encodes CDR1 MDHEN and CDR2 SYDVKM. The CDR3 spans 15 residues. In nucleotides, the CDR3 is TGTGCCAGCAGGAGCTCGGGACTTTATACCGGGGAGCTGTTTTTT. Residues: CASRSSGLYTGELFF.

CDR3 nucleotide sequence: TGTGCCATCAGTGAGGCGGACCCCTACGAGCAGTACTTC. It encodes CAISEADPYEQYF. The chain combines TRBV10-3 with TRBJ2-7; D gene unclear. Germline V CDR1 and CDR2: ENHRY, SYGVKD. The CDR3 extends over 13 amino acids. Between the trimmed V and J ends, which lost 2 bases and 2 bases, there was a span of 7 bases.

This chain joins TRBV7-7 and TRBJ2-6; TRBD2 is a possible D gene (6 bases). In germline, CDR1 is SSHAT, CDR2 FNYEAQ (reference sequence). Trimming took off 5 bases at V and 2 bases at J, with 19 bases between the two ends. The CDR3 has 18 amino acids. CDR3 sequence reads: CASSPGPAGGAGANVLTF. Written as DNA, the CDR3 is TGTGCCAGCAGCCCGGGTCCCGCAGGAGGGGCTGGGGCCAACGTCCTGACTTTC.

V usage is TRBV4-1 and J usage is TRBJ2-1; TRBD2 aligns across 7 bases. The V gene's germline CDR1 is MGHRA and CDR2 YSYEKL. The CDR3 has 14 residues. Trimming took 0 bases from V and 14 from J; bases not matched to a gene: 10. CDR3 loop: CASSQDSGGSNKFF. The CDR3 DNA follows: TGCGCCAGCAGCCAAGATTCTGGCGGGAGTAATAAGTTCTTC.

The CDR3: CASSSRHLEGAGAEAFF. The CDR3 DNA reads TGTGCCAGCAGCTCCCGCCACTTGGAGGGGGCCGGTGCTGAAGCTTTCTTT. The rearrangement links TRBV5-5 to TRBJ1-1; TRBD1 matches at 7 bases. Trimming at V came to 3 bases and at J to 6 bases, leaving 17 bases not matched to a gene. From germline, CDR1 is SGHKS and CDR2 YYEKEE (reference sequence). The CDR3 is 17 amino acids.

This clone was found once. The chain carries TRBV19 and TRBJ1-2; D not resolved. This CDR3 comprises 12 residues. In germline, CDR1 is LNHDA, CDR2 SQIVND (reference sequence). The V end lost 2 bases, the J end lost 10 bases, and 11 bases lay between the germline ends. The CDR3 is CASSIYRDVYTF. The CDR3 nucleotides read TGTGCCAGTAGTATATACCGGGATGTCTACACCTTC.

The chain links TRBV11-2 to TRBJ1-4; D is unresolved. Trimming shortened V by 2 bases and J by 7 bases, and 5 bases separated the two germline ends. Germline CDR1 and CDR2: SGHAT and FQNNGV. The CDR3 contains 12 residues. The CDR3: CASSLFSEKLFF. The CDR3 DNA follows: TGTGCCAGCAGCTTATTCAGTGAAAAACTGTTTTTT.

V and J are TRBV5-1 and TRBJ2-3; D not certain. Germline V CDR1 and CDR2: SGHRS, YFSETQ. V lost 0 bases, J lost 0 bases, and 11 bases lay in between. There are 16 residues in the CDR3. The CDR3 DNA sequence: TGCGCCAGCAGCTTGGACGCAAGACGAAGCACAGATACGCAGTATTTT. It encodes CASSLDARRSTDTQYF.

The V call is TRBV6-6, the J call TRBJ2-5, with 9 bases identical to TRBD2. Per germline, CDR1 MNHNY and CDR2 SVGAGI (reference sequence). The trim removed 2 bases at V and 5 bases at J, leaving 9 bases unmatched. The CDR3 sequence is 16 residues long. The CDR3 DNA sequence: TGTGCCAGCAGTTACCCCAGGACTAGCGAAAGGGAGACCCAGTACTTC. Translation gives CASSYPRTSERETQYF.

Turning to this clone: The identical CDR3 is also encoded by other nucleotide sequences in the sample. J is TRBJ2-2 and V is TRBV9; D not resolved. This CDR3 region has 12 residues. Per the germline V gene, CDR1 is SGDLS and CDR2 is YYNGEE. V was cut by 4 bases and J by 2 bases, with 3 bases left in between. The CDR3 DNA reads as TGTGCCAGCAGCCTTAACACCGGGGAGCTGTTTTTT. Translation: CASSLNTGELFF.

The V call is TRBV4-1, the J call TRBJ2-7, with 7 bases matching TRBD2. Unmatched junction bases numbered 9, after V lost 4 bases and J lost 3 bases. From germline, CDR1 is MGHRA and CDR2 YSYEKL. This CDR3 contains 15 residues. The CDR3 loop is CASSPGGVGFYEQYF. The CDR3 DNA follows: TGCGCCAGCAGCCCGGGGGGAGTGGGTTTCTACGAGCAGTACTTC.

The chain has TRBV5-1 and TRBJ1-1; D may be TRBD1 (5 bases). The CDR3 consists of 14 residues. Trimming pared 0 bases from V and 11 bases from J, leaving 17 bases between. Per germline, CDR1 SGHRS and CDR2 YFSETQ. CDR3 bases: TGCGCCAGCAGCTTGGCCGACAGTGTTAAGGGGGCTTTCTTT. Protein: CASSLADSVKGAFF.

The sample holds one count of this clone. The chain joins TRBV5-6 to TRBJ2-3, with TRBD2 as a possible D gene (6 bases). V lost 4 bases, J lost 3 bases, and 15 bases lay in between. The CDR3 is 15 residues long. The germline gives CDR1 SGHDT, CDR2 YYEEEE. For the CDR3, the DNA is TGTGCCAGCAGCGACACCGGGACTGGGACAGATACGCAGTATTTT. Translation gives CASSDTGTGTDTQYF.

This chain joins TRBV9 and TRBJ2-1; D unclear. The CDR3 covers 14 residues. V lost 0 bases and J lost 7, with 11 bases in between. CDR1 is SGDLS and CDR2 is YYNGEE in the germline V gene. The CDR3 DNA follows: TGTGCCAGCAGCGTAGCTGTCGCCGCGAATGAGCAGTTCTTC. Translation gives CASSVAVAANEQFF.

As regards this clone: Different DNA sequences within this sample yield the same CDR3. This chain connects TRBV9 to TRBJ2-1, with D possibly called TRBD1 or TRBD2 (5 bases each). CDR1 is SGDLS and CDR2 is YYNGEE in the germline V gene. V was shortened by 3 bases and J by 0 bases, with 7 bases between the two germline ends. The CDR3 contains 14 residues. The CDR3 nucleotides read TGTGCCAGCAGCGGAGGGACCTCCTACAATGAGCAGTTCTTC. This translates into CASSGGTSYNEQFF. The whole variable domain, filled in from reference TRBV9 and TRBJ2-1, reads DSGVTQTPKHLITATGQRVTLRCSPRSGDLSVYWYQQSLDQGLQFLIQYYNGEERAKGNILERFSAQQFPDLHSELNLSSLELGDSALYFCASSGGTSYNEQFFGPGTRLTVL.